Presented here are 9 T cell receptor beta chains from one specimen sequenced in a study of cytomegalovirus exposure and HLA in healthy donors. PCR was performed using 60 Vbeta and 13 Jbeta primers. The repertoire was sequenced with immunoSEQ multiplex PCR; TCRdb's copy has only in-frame clones and lacks some. The table shows some 92,000 clones, with approximately 79% occurring only once. The sequenced material came from PBMCs. Every receptor here comes from a man aged 25-45 years in good health and CMV-seronegative.

The chain has TRBV28 and TRBJ2-1, with unresolved D. The CDR3 sequence is 13 residues long. Trimming removed 7 bases from V and 0 bases from J, with 7 bases in between. The germline CDR1 and CDR2 sequences are MDHEN and SYDVKM. The CDR3 DNA follows: TGTGCCAGCACCACGAGCTCCTACAATGAGCAGTTCTTC. It encodes CASTTSSYNEQFF.

This sequence joins TRBV15 and TRBJ1-4; tentatively, D is TRBD1 (5 bases). In germline, CDR1 is LNHNV, CDR2 YYDKDF (reference sequence). The CDR3 extends over 14 amino acids. Between the trimmed V and J ends, which lost 4 bases and 8 bases, there was a span of 14 bases. CDR3 DNA sequence: TGTGCCACCAGCATTGGAGGGGAAGGGGAAAAACTGTTTTTT. Translating it yields CATSIGGEGEKLFF.

The gene calls are TRBV7-9 and TRBJ1-2; TRBD1 aligns across 10 bases. The V gene's germline CDR1 is SEHNR and CDR2 FQNEAQ (reference sequence). The CDR3 is 15 amino acids. The V segment lost 6 bases and the J segment 4 bases; nucleotides outside the gene matches: 8. CDR3 sequence (DNA): TGTGCCAGCAGTCGGAGACAGGGGGCTCGCTATGGCTACACCTTC. This sequence encodes CASSRRQGARYGYTF. Full variable domain (remainder filled in from reference TRBV7-9 and TRBJ1-2): DTGVSQNPRHKITKRGQNVTFRCDPISEHNRLYWYRQTLGQGPEFLTYFQNEAQLEKSRLLSDRFSAERPKGSFSTLEIQRTEQGDSAMYLCASSRRQGARYGYTFGSGTRLTVV.

This clone was counted a few times. V is TRBV6-1 and J is TRBJ1-2; 11 bases align to TRBD1. From germline, CDR1 is MNHNS and CDR2 SASEGT. The CDR3 totals 17 residues. The junction had 8 bases not matched to a gene; V was cut back by 1 base and J by 4 bases. The CDR3 is CASSEVWGTGGSYGYTF. The CDR3 DNA sequence: TGTGCCAGCAGTGAAGTATGGGGGACAGGGGGTTCCTATGGCTACACCTTC.

The J gene is TRBJ2-1, the V gene TRBV5-4, with 11 positions matching TRBD1. Per germline, CDR1 SGHNT and CDR2 YYREEE (reference sequence). With V trimmed by 7 bases and J by 4 bases, 7 bases remained unmatched. The CDR3 loop spans 15 amino acids. The CDR3 DNA reads TGTGCCAGCGCCGGGGGACAGGGGGGTTACAATGAGCAGTTCTTC. Translated, it gives CASAGGQGGYNEQFF.

The chain links TRBV27 to TRBJ1-6, with a weak D call TRBD1 (6 bases). CDR3 length equals 16 residues. Germline V gene data show CDR1 as MNHEY and CDR2 as SMNVEV (reference sequence). V lost 4 bases, J lost 8 bases, and 18 bases lay in between. CDR3 coding DNA: TGTGCCAGCAGTTCACCGACAGGAATAGGGCATTCACCCCTCCACTTT. Amino acids: CASSSPTGIGHSPLHF.

The V call is TRBV5-1, the J call TRBJ1-1; no firm D call. Per the germline V gene, CDR1 is SGHRS and CDR2 is YFSETQ. V lost 4 bases and J 3 bases, leaving 19 bases between the germline ends. This CDR3 has 16 residues. CDR3 DNA sequence: TGCGCCAGCAGCATATGGGTCGAATCCGGGGACACTGAAGCTTTCTTT. It yields the protein CASSIWVESGDTEAFF.

This clone was seen a few times. The rearrangement uses TRBV2 and TRBJ1-1; 7 bases map to TRBD1. In germline, CDR1 is SNHLY, CDR2 FYNNEI. V was clipped by 6 bases and J by 9 bases; unmatched bases: 4. The CDR3 covers 11 residues. The CDR3 sequence: CASREGAQAFF. The CDR3, as DNA: TGTGCCAGCAGGGAGGGGGCCCAAGCTTTCTTT.

The chain links TRBV15 to TRBJ1-2, with a tentative D call TRBD1 (5 bases). The CDR3 length is 18 residues. V dropped 0 bases and J dropped 1 base, with 18 bases sitting between them. CDR1 is LNHNV and CDR2 is YYDKDF in the germline V gene (reference sequence). Here the CDR3 DNA reads TGTGCCACCAGCAGAGATAAGTTATGGAGGAGGGGTAACTATGGCTACACCTTC. Protein: CATSRDKLWRRGNYGYTF. The full variable domain, in which reference TRBV15 and TRBJ1-2 provide the parts outside the CDR3, is DAMVIQNPRYQVTQFGKPVTLSCSQTLNHNVMYWYQQKSSQAPKLLFHYYDKDFNNEADTPDNFQSRRPNTSFCFLDIRSPGLGDTAMYLCATSRDKLWRRGNYGYTFGSGTRLTVV.